Presented here are 21 T cell receptor beta chains from one specimen sequenced in a study of shared clonotypes between healthy human individuals. The protocol was immunoSEQ multiplex PCR, while the TCRdb copy is restricted to in-frame clones and leaves out a portion. This table holds 1,500,000 or so clones, about 96% found once. The sequenced material came from naive CD4+ T cells sorted from blood. Subset: CD45RA+ positively selected. The receptor set was obtained from a man aged 25-40 years in good health.

This clone was found once. The V and J genes are TRBV10-3 and TRBJ1-1, with D uncertain. The germline V gene encodes CDR1 ENHRY and CDR2 SYGVKD. The CDR3 runs 13 residues. V was cut by 3 bases and J by 3 bases, with 8 bases left in between. The DNA of the CDR3 is TGTGCCATCAGTGACCCTTTTGACACTGAAGCTTTCTTT. It codes for CAISDPFDTEAFF.

The V gene is TRBV6-5, the J gene TRBJ2-1, with 9 bases that match TRBD1. J was trimmed by 7 bases and V by 2 bases; bases with no gene match: 6. The CDR3 covers 15 residues. CDR1 and CDR2 from the germline V gene are MNHEY and SVGAGI. The CDR3 DNA follows: TGTGCCAGCAGTTACCCCGGGACAGGGTTGAATGAGCAGTTCTTC. This encodes CASSYPGTGLNEQFF.

The chain combines TRBV19 with TRBJ1-3, with D possibly being TRBD1 (5 bases). V lost 7 bases to trimming and J lost 1 base, with 17 bases between them. Germline CDR1 is LNHDA and CDR2 is SQIVND (reference sequence). The CDR3 spans 16 residues. CDR3 nucleotides: TGTGCCAGTAAAGACCGCCCAGGGATTTCTGGAAACACCATATATTTT. Protein sequence: CASKDRPGISGNTIYF.

V is TRBV9 and J is TRBJ2-2, with D possibly matching TRBD1 (5 bases). V was shortened by 4 bases and J by 4 bases, with 14 bases between the two germline ends. This CDR3 region has 15 residues. From germline, CDR1 is SGDLS and CDR2 YYNGEE. CDR3 nucleotides: TGTGCCAGCAGCCATGAGACAGACGGCACCGGGGAGCTGTTTTTT. Encoded protein: CASSHETDGTGELFF.

This clone came up once. The CDR3 reads CASRRGQGAGQPQHF. CDR3 DNA: TGTGCCAGCAGACGTGGACAGGGGGCAGGTCAGCCCCAGCATTTT. This sequence joins TRBV5-6 and TRBJ1-5; TRBD1 aligns across 11 bases. The CDR3 runs 15 residues. V lost 5 bases, J lost 6 bases, and 7 bases stayed unmatched. CDR1 and CDR2 from the germline V gene are SGHDT and YYEEEE.

The V call is TRBV11-2, the J call TRBJ2-5, with D tentatively TRBD1 or TRBD2 (5 bases each). V was trimmed by 5 bases and J by 1 base, leaving 14 bases between them. The CDR3 has 15 amino acids. CDR1 SGHAT and CDR2 FQNNGV come from the germline V gene. This CDR3 is CASSLTGTFQETQYF. Written as DNA, the CDR3 is TGTGCCAGCAGCCTCACCGGGACGTTCCAAGAGACCCAGTACTTC.

V and J are TRBV11-2 and TRBJ1-3; D is perhaps TRBD1 (6 bases). The CDR3 runs to 16 residues. Trimming removed 5 bases at V and 2 bases at J, with 16 bases between. CDR1 and CDR2 from the germline V gene are SGHAT and FQNNGV. The CDR3 spells CASSPRGGRAGNTIYF. The CDR3 coding sequence is TGTGCCAGCAGCCCTAGAGGGGGGCGGGCTGGAAACACCATATATTTT. Supplemented by reference TRBV11-2 and TRBJ1-3, the full variable domain reads EAGVAQSPRYKIIEKRQSVAFWCNPISGHATLYWYQQILGQGPKLLIQFQNNGVVDDSQLPKDRFSAERLKGVDSTLKIQPAKLEDSAVYLCASSPRGGRAGNTIYFGEGSWLTVV.

The genes are TRBV10-1 and TRBJ1-1; D possibly corresponds to TRBD1 (5 bases). This CDR3 contains 15 residues. The germline V gene encodes CDR1 WNHNN and CDR2 SYGVQD (reference sequence). V was clipped by 3 bases and J by 6 bases, with 17 bases between them. CDR3 loop: CASSEMGQGESEAFF. The CDR3 DNA reads TGCGCCAGCAGTGAAATGGGGCAGGGCGAATCTGAAGCTTTCTTT.

The chain joins TRBV7-6 to TRBJ2-1; D gene ambiguous. V gave up 0 bases and J gave up 5 bases, with 5 bases separating them. The CDR3 loop spans 13 amino acids. Germline V gene lookup returns CDR1 SGHVS and CDR2 FNYEAQ. CDR3 bases: TGTGCCAGCAGCTTAGCGCTGGACAATGAGCAGTTCTTC. It yields the protein CASSLALDNEQFF.

The DNA of the CDR3 is TGCGCCAGCAGCTTGTTAAATACTAGACTAGCGGAAGCTGTCAATGAGCAGTTCTTC. Translating gives CASSLLNTRLAEAVNEQFF. The chain is built from TRBV5-1 and TRBJ2-1; 9 positions match TRBD2. CDR1 and CDR2 from the germline V gene are SGHRS and YFSETQ. There are 19 residues in the CDR3. V lost 1 base and J lost 6; bases outside the gene matches: 17.

J is TRBJ2-3 and V is TRBV9, with D perhaps TRBD1 (5 bases). Germline V gene sequence: CDR1 SGDLS, CDR2 YYNGEE. CDR3 length: 17 residues. V was trimmed by 1 base and J by 2 bases, leaving 17 bases between them. The CDR3 is CASSVREGDLNTDTQYF. In DNA, the CDR3 is TGTGCCAGCAGCGTAAGGGAAGGGGATTTGAACACAGATACGCAGTATTTT.

The chain is built from TRBV4-3 and TRBJ2-1; 10 bases line up with TRBD2. Trimming removed 0 bases from V and 5 bases from J; junction bases left unmatched: 1. The CDR3 contains 15 residues. Germline-derived CDR1 and CDR2 are LGHNA and YSLEER. The DNA for the CDR3 is TGCGCCAGCAGCCAAGATGGGACTAGCGACAATGAGCAGTTCTTC. It codes for CASSQDGTSDNEQFF.

This sequence joins TRBV6-1 and TRBJ1-1; D not resolved. Trimming took off 2 bases at V and 1 base at J, with 14 bases between the two ends. This CDR3 region has 16 residues. CDR1 is MNHNS and CDR2 is SASEGT in the germline V gene. CDR3 coding DNA: TGTGCCAGCAGTGAATTCGGTGGGGAAAGGAACACTGAAGCTTTCTTT. This gives the protein CASSEFGGERNTEAFF.

The V and J genes are TRBV28 and TRBJ2-1; TRBD1 might be the D (5 bases). CDR3 length: 13 residues. Between the trimmed V and J ends, which lost 2 bases and 8 bases, there was a span of 10 bases. Germline V CDR1 and CDR2: MDHEN, SYDVKM. The CDR3 DNA is TGTGCCAGCAGTTTAACGACAGTCCATGAGCAGTTCTTC. This gives the protein CASSLTTVHEQFF. The complete variable domain, with remaining parts taken from reference TRBV28 and TRBJ2-1, reads DVKVTQSSRYLVKRTGEKVFLECVQDMDHENMFWYRQDPGLGLRLIYFSYDVKMKEKGDIPEGYSVSREKKERFSLILESASTNQTSMYLCASSLTTVHEQFFGPGTRLTVL.

V usage is TRBV28 and J usage is TRBJ2-2, with D possibly being TRBD2 (6 bases). There are 13 residues in the CDR3. Trimming shortened V by 11 bases and J by 7 bases, and 17 bases separated the two germline ends. CDR1 MDHEN and CDR2 SYDVKM come from the germline V gene. CDR3 protein: CAGRENAGGELFF. Here the CDR3 DNA reads TGTGCCGGTCGGGAGAATGCAGGCGGGGAGCTGTTTTTT.

This chain connects TRBV6-6 to TRBJ1-5, with a weak D call TRBD1 (5 bases). In germline, CDR1 is MNHNY, CDR2 SVGAGI (reference sequence). With 6 bases removed from V and 6 bases from J, the gap between germline ends came to 15 bases. The CDR3 sequence is 14 residues long. The CDR3 reads CASSQGQGSQPQHF. As DNA, the CDR3 is TGTGCCAGCAGCCAAGGACAAGGAAGTCAGCCCCAGCATTTT.

Remarks on this clone: Other DNA sequences in the sample encode the same CDR3. This chain uses TRBV5-1 with TRBJ2-3; D is perhaps TRBD2 (5 bases). The CDR3 loop spans 15 amino acids. With 0 bases removed from V and 3 bases from J, the gap between germline ends came to 11 bases. Germline CDR1 and CDR2: SGHRS and YFSETQ. Written as DNA, the CDR3 is TGCGCCAGCAGCTTGGCCGGGGTAGCTACAGATACGCAGTATTTT. Its protein is CASSLAGVATDTQYF.

This chain joins TRBV10-3 and TRBJ1-4, with TRBD1 matching 9 bases. The V and J ends lost 0 bases and 7 bases, in that order; junction bases with no gene match: 9. The V gene's germline CDR1 is ENHRY and CDR2 SYGVKD. This CDR3 is built from 17 residues. CDR3 loop: CAISESTGGKGFEKLFF. The CDR3 DNA sequence: TGTGCCATCAGTGAGTCAACAGGGGGCAAGGGCTTTGAAAAACTGTTTTTT.

Comment on this clone: Its ends do not fully match the called genes, so a read error is possible. V is TRBV30 and J is TRBJ2-5, with TRBD1 as a possible D gene (5 bases). The CDR3 loop spans 13 amino acids. The germline V gene encodes CDR1 GTSNPN and CDR2 SVGIG (reference sequence). CDR3 loop: CVWSPRQLETQYF. In nucleotides, the CDR3 is TGTGTCTGGAGCCCTAGACAGTTGGAGACCCAGTACTTC.

The chain employs TRBV6-4 and TRBJ2-1; D tentatively reads TRBD1 or TRBD2 (5 bases each). This CDR3 is built from 11 residues. CDR1 and CDR2 (germline): MRHNA, SNTAGT. V shed 2 bases and J shed 12 bases, with 8 bases lying between them. CDR3: CASSDGTRQFF. In DNA form, the CDR3 reads TGTGCCAGCAGTGACGGGACCAGGCAGTTCTTC.

The chain combines TRBV18 with TRBJ2-3; D is ambiguous. This CDR3 is built from 10 residues. Germline V gives CDR1 KGHSH, CDR2 LQKENI. The ends were cut back, 9 bases at V and 1 base at J, with 2 bases in the middle. In nucleotides, the CDR3 is TGTGCCAGTCGCACAGATACGCAGTATTTT. It codes for CASRTDTQYF.